This paragraph reports one T cell receptor beta chain. No antigen is known for it. The sample is drawn from a study of blood T cells in healthy people across ages. Whole-study context: Per two T cells, about one barcoded beta molecule was captured through template switching.

The ends were cut back, 0 bases at V and 0 bases at J, with 9 bases in the middle. There are 15 residues in the CDR3. Germline lookup yields CDR1 SGHAT and CDR2 FQNNGV. Russia was home to the donors, healthy Caucasian individuals aged about 6 to 90. A second PCR of 7 to 11 cycles used a sample-barcoded 5' primer and a J-beta primer mix. MiXCR, applied by TCRdb to the 5' RACE reads, yields one record per CDR3 protein. The sample holds around 2 million distinct CDR3 sequences, more than 35% seen once. Study results and caveats: The recorded TCR beta diversity per million T cells decreased in a roughly linear manner with age. Reliance upon unsorted PBMCs precluded definitive naive versus antigen-experienced comparison.

The sequence derives from a human donor in good health. What was sequenced was blood. This chain connects TRBV11-2 to TRBJ2-7; D is perhaps TRBD1 (6 bases). The CDR3 here is CASSLDGQSSYEQYF. CDR3 bases: TGTGCCAGCAGCTTAGATGGACAGAGCTCCTACGAGCAGTACTTC.